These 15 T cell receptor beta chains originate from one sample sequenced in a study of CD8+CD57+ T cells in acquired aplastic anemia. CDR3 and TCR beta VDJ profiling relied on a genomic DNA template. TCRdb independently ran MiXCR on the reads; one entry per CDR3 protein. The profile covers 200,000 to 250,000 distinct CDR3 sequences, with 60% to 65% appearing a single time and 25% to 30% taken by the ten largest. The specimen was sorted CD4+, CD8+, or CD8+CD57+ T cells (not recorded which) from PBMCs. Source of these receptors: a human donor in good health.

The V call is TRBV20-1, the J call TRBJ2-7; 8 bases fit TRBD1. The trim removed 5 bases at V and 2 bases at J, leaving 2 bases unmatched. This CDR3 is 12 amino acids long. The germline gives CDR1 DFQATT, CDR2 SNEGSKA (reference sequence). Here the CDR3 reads CSAWTGPYEQYF. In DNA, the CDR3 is TGCAGTGCTTGGACAGGGCCCTACGAGCAGTACTTC.

CDR3 sequence: CASSRRPGQETYEQYF. The DNA of the CDR3 is TGTGCCAGCAGCCGTCGACCGGGACAGGAGACCTACGAGCAGTACTTC. J is TRBJ2-7 and V is TRBV7-8; 8 nucleotides match TRBD1. This CDR3 has 16 amino acids. J gave up 2 bases and V 5 bases, and 11 bases lay outside the gene matches. Germline loops: CDR1 SGHVS, CDR2 FQNEAQ.

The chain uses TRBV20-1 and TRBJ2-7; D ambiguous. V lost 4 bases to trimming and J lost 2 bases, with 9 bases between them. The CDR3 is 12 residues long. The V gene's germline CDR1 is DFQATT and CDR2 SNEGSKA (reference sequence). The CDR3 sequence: CSANGVAYEQYF. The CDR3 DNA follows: TGCAGTGCTAATGGGGTCGCCTACGAGCAGTACTTC.

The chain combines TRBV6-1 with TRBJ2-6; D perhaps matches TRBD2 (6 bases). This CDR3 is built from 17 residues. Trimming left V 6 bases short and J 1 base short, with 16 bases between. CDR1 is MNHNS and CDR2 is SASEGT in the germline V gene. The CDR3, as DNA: TGTGCCAGCAGGCGGGACCCTGGGCGGTCTGGGGCCAACGTCCTGACTTTC. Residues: CASRRDPGRSGANVLTF.

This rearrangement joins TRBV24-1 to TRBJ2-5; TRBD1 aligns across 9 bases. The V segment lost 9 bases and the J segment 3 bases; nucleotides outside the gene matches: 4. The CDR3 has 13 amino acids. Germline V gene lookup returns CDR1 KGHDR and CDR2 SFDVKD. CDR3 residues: CATGTGLEETQYF. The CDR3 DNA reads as TGTGCCACCGGGACAGGGTTAGAAGAGACCCAGTACTTC.

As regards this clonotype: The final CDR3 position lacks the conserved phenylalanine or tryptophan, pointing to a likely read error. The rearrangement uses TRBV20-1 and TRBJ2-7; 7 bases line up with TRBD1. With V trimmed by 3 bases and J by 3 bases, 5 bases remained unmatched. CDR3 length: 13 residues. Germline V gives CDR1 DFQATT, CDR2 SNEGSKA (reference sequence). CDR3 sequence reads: CSARGTVSYEQYS. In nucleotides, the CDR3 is TGCAGTGCTAGGGGGACAGTTAGCTACGAGCAGTACTCC.

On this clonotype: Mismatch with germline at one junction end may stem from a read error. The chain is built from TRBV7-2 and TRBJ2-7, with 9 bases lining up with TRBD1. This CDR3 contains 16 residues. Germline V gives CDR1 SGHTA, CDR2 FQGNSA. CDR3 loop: CASSSDTGGVPYEQYF. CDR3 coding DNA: TGCGCCAGCAGCTCGGACACAGGGGGCGTCCCCTACGAGCAGTACTTC.

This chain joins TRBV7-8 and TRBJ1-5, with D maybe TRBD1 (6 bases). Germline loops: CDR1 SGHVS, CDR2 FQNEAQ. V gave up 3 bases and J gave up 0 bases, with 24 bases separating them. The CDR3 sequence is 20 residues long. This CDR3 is CASSLSPASGARYSNQPQHF. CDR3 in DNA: TGTGCCAGCAGCTTGTCCCCTGCATCAGGGGCCCGATATAGCAATCAGCCCCAGCATTTT.

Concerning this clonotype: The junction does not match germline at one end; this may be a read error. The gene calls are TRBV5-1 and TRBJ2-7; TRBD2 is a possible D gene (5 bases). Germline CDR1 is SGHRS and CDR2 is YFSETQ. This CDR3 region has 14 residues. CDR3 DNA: TGTGCCAGCAGCTTCAGTCTAGCCTCGGGCGAGCAGTACTTC. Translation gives CASSFSLASGEQYF.

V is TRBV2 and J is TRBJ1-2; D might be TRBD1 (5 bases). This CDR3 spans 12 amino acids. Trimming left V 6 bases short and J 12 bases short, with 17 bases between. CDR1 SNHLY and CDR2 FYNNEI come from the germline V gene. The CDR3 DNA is TGTGCCAGCAGGGGTGACAGTCGGGTCGACACCTTC. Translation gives CASRGDSRVDTF.

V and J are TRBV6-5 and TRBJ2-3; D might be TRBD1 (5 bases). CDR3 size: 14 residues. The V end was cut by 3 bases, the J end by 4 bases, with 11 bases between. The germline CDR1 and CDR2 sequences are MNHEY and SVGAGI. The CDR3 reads CASSYGQGSDTQYF. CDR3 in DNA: TGTGCCAGCAGTTATGGGCAGGGATCAGATACGCAGTATTTT.

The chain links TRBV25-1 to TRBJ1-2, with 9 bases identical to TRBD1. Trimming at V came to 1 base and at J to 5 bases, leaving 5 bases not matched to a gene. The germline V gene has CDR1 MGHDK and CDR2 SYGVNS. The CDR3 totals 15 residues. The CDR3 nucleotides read TGTGCCAGCAGTGAATCGCGGGACAGGGAGTATGGCTACACCTTC. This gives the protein CASSESRDREYGYTF.

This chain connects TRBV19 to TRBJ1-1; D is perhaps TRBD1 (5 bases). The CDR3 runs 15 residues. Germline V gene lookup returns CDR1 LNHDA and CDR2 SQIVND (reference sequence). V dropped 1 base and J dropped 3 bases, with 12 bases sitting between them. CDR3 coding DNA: TGTGCCAGTAGTATAGGGGTGCCGGGGGACACTGAAGCTTTCTTT. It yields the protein CASSIGVPGDTEAFF.

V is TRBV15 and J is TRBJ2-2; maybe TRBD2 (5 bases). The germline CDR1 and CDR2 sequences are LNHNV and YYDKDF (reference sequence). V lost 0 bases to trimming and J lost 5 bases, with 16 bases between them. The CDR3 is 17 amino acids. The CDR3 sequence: CATSRDPAAVRTGELFF. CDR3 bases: TGTGCCACCAGCAGAGATCCGGCAGCGGTGAGGACCGGGGAGCTGTTTTTT.

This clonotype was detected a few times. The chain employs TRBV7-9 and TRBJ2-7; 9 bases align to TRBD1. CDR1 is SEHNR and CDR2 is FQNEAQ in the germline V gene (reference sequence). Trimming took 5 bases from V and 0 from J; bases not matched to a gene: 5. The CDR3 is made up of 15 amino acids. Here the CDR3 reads CASSTDRGSSYEQYF. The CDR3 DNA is TGTGCCAGCAGCACGGACAGGGGAAGCTCCTACGAGCAGTACTTC.